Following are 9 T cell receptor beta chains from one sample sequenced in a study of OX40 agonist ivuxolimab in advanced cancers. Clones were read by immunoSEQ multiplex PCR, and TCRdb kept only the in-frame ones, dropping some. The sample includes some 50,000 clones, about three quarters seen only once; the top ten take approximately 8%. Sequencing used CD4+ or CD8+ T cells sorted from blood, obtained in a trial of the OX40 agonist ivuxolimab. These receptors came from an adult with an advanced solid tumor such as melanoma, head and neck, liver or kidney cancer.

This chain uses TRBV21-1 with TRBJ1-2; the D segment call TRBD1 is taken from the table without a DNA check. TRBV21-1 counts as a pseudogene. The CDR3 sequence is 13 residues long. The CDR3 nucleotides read TGTGCCCCCGAGGGGGATAGGGACTATGGCTACACCTTC. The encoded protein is CAPEGDRDYGYTF.

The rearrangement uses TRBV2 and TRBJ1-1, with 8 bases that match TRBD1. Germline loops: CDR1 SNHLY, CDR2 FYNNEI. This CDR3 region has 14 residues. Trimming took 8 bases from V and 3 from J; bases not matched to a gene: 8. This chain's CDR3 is CASGLEQGDTEAFF. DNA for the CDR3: TGTGCCAGCGGTCTAGAACAGGGGGACACTGAAGCTTTCTTT. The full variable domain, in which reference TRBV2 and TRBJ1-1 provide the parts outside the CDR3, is EPEVTQTPSHQVTQMGQEVILRCVPISNHLYFYWYRQILGQKVEFLVSFYNNEISEKSEIFDDQFSVERPDGSNFTLKIRSTKLEDSAMYFCASGLEQGDTEAFFGQGTRLTVV.

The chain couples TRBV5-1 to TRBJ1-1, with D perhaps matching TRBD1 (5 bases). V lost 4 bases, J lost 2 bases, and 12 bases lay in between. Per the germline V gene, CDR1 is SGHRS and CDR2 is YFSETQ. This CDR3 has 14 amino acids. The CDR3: CASSPPGGNTEAFF. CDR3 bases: TGCGCCAGCAGCCCACCGGGGGGAAACACTGAAGCTTTCTTT. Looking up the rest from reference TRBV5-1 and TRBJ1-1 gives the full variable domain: KAGVTQTPRYLIKTRGQQVTLSCSPISGHRSVSWYQQTPGQGLQFLFEYFSETQRNKGNFPGRFSGRQFSNSRSEMNVSTLELGDSALYLCASSPPGGNTEAFFGQGTRLTVV.

The CDR3 sequence: CASSSQGRTGDETQYF. In nucleotides, the CDR3 is TGTGCCAGCAGCTCGCAAGGCCGGACAGGGGATGAGACCCAGTACTTC. This chain joins TRBV11-2 and TRBJ2-5, with 9 bases identical to TRBD1. J lost 5 bases, V lost 4 bases, and 11 bases had no gene match. Germline CDR1 is SGHAT and CDR2 is FQNNGV. This CDR3 spans 16 amino acids.

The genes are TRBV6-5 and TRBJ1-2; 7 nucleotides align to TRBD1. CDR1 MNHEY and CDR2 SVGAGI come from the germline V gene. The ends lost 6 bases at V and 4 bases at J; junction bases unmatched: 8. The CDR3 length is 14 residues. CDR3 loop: CASSYTGEAYGYTF. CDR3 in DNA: TGTGCCAGCAGCTATACAGGGGAGGCCTATGGCTACACCTTC.

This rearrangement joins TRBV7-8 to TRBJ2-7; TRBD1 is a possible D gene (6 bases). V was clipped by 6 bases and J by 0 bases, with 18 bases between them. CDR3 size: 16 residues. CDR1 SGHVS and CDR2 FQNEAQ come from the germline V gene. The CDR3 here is CASSDDRRRSSYEQYF. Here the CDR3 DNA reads TGTGCCAGCAGTGACGACAGGCGGAGAAGCTCCTACGAGCAGTACTTC.

CDR3 sequence: CASSYGGGYTF. CDR3 bases: TGTGCCAGCAGTTATGGTGGCGGCTACACCTTC. This chain uses TRBV6-5 with TRBJ1-2; D is unresolved. The V gene lost 3 bases and the J gene lost 8 bases, with 7 bases spanning the gap. Germline V gene sequence: CDR1 MNHEY, CDR2 SVGAGI. The CDR3 runs to 11 residues.

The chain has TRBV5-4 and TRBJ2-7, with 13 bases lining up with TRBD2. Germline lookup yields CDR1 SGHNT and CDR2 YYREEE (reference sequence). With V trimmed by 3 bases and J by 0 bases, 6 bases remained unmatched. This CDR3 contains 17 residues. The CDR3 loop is CASSSGLAGASSYEQYF. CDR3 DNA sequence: TGTGCCAGCAGCTCAGGACTAGCGGGAGCGAGCTCCTACGAGCAGTACTTC. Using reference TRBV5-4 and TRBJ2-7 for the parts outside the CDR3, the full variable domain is ETGVTQSPTHLIKTRGQQVTLRCSSQSGHNTVSWYQQALGQGPQFIFQYYREEENGRGNFPPRFSGLQFPNYSSELNVNALELDDSALYLCASSSGLAGASSYEQYFGPGTRLTVT.

CDR3 sequence (DNA): TGTGCCAGCAGTGAGGCTAGCGGGAGTTCAAATGAGCAGTTCTTC. Its translation is CASSEASGSSNEQFF. The chain has TRBV6-4 and TRBJ2-1, with 10 bases aligning to TRBD2. Looked up from germline, CDR1 is MRHNA and CDR2 is SNTAGT. Trimming cost V 3 bases and J 7 bases; bases outside gene matches: 6. This CDR3 has 15 amino acids.